The 5 T cell receptor beta chains given below trace back to one sample, sequenced in a study of human T cells and chemical hapten exposure (dated by TCRdb to 2020 to 2023). Library preparation employed RACE. The sequencer listed for this sample is NextSeq 500. TCRdb redid the processing of the public reads, applying fastp at Q25 and MiXCR, and retained in-frame beta chains. One record per CDR3 amino acid sequence lists the most common genes and DNA. For this sample there are roughly 100,000 distinct CDR3 sequences; roughly a third appear just once. 2.5% to 3.5% of the sample comes from the top ten. The intended sense of this specimen's time point label: patch test 3, about 24 weeks after DPC sensitization. The treatment or condition label corresponds to: therapeutic diphenylcyclopropenone sensitization with weekly scalp DPC. Material: whole blood, obtained in connection with sensitization to the hapten diphenylcyclopropenone (DPC). The receptor set was obtained from a man in his forties with alopecia areata. Some clones in this sample may be carry-over from other donors' samples.

CDR3 in amino acids: CASSHSGYTQYF. CDR3 nucleotide sequence: TGTGCCAGCAGCCATTCTGGTTATACGCAGTATTTT. V usage is TRBV3-1 and J usage is TRBJ2-3, with D unclear. The CDR3 has 12 amino acids. The germline CDR1 and CDR2 sequences are LGHDT and YNNKEL (reference sequence). Deletions cut 3 bases from V and 7 bases from J, with 8 bases between.

The sample holds a few counts of this clonotype. The chain employs TRBV3-1 and TRBJ1-1; D is ambiguous. CDR1 is LGHDT, CDR2 YNNKEL, per germline (reference sequence). There are 13 residues in the CDR3. V lost 4 bases and J 1 base, leaving 7 bases between the germline ends. The DNA for the CDR3 is TGTGCCAGCAGCCCCCAGTCGAACACTGAAGCTTTCTTT. This encodes CASSPQSNTEAFF.

The chain uses TRBV27 and TRBJ2-7; maybe TRBD1 (5 bases). Germline loops: CDR1 MNHEY, CDR2 SMNVEV (reference sequence). This CDR3 is built from 14 residues. Trimming took 5 bases from V and 2 from J, leaving 13 bases between them. The CDR3 DNA is TGTGCCAGCAGTACGCGACAGCCGCCCTACGAGCAGTACTTC. Translated, it gives CASSTRQPPYEQYF.

The V and J genes are TRBV7-9 and TRBJ2-7; the D is unclear. CDR3 length equals 13 residues. Per the germline V gene, CDR1 is SEHNR and CDR2 is FQNEAQ (reference sequence). With 5 bases removed from V and 4 bases from J, the gap between germline ends came to 12 bases. This CDR3 reads CASSHAPLYEQYF. Here the CDR3 DNA reads TGTGCCAGCAGCCACGCCCCCCTATACGAGCAGTACTTC.

This rearrangement joins TRBV6-2 or TRBV6-3 to TRBJ1-1; D not resolved. The CDR3 is made up of 13 amino acids. Germline V lookup: CDR1 MNHEY, CDR2 SVGEGT. Trimming removed 6 bases from V and 2 bases from J, with 10 bases in between. The CDR3 is CASSYHTNTEAFF. The DNA of the CDR3 is TGTGCCAGCAGCTACCACACAAACACTGAAGCTTTCTTT.